The clone carrying this T cell receptor (beta chain) has more than one count but fewer than ten. Its antigen is not identified. Ipilimumab-mediated CTLA-4 blockade plus focal radiation was given to patients having chemo-refractory metastatic non-small-cell lung cancer. This sample was included in a study of radiotherapy plus CTLA-4 blockade in lung cancer. Study overall: Disease control was seen in 30% to 35% of patients, objective responses in 15% to 20%.

Trimming removed 3 bases at V and 5 bases at J, with 10 bases between. The CDR3 runs 13 residues. CDR1 SGHTA and CDR2 FQGNSA come from the germline V gene. Notes on the study in general: Response was reportedly best predicted by early blood T cell clone dynamics, with interferon-beta.

Profiling relied on immunoSEQ multiplex PCR, and the TCRdb table lists in-frame clones only, not all of them. The sample holds 40,000 to 60,000 clones, approximately 86% seen once. V and J are TRBV7-2 and TRBJ2-5; D may be TRBD2 (6 bases). The receptor's source is a human donor with non-small cell lung cancer that progressed on radiotherapy plus ipilimumab. Some clones in this sample may be carry-over from other donors' samples. Sequenced material: peripheral blood, taken from a patient treated with radiotherapy plus ipilimumab. DNA of the CDR3: TGTGCCAGCAGCTTCGGCGGAGGGGAGACCCAGTACTTC. As protein: CASSFGGGETQYF.